This TCR beta chain was captured in a study of tumor-infiltrating lymphocytes in primary liver carcinoma. Study-level information: Men and women, 30 to 69 years of age, made up the patients.

Study-wide results and caveats: Tumor top-250-clone fractions significantly exceeded those of blood (p = 0.039).

The CDR3 covers 17 residues. Germline V gene data show CDR1 as MNHEY and CDR2 as SMNVEV (reference sequence). Making TCR beta cDNA involved around 520 ng total RNA and a constant-region primer. Slightly modified ARM-PCR with three nested multiplex PCR rounds yielded TCR beta libraries. Each of the first two PCR rounds ran roughly 9 cycles with TRBV1-TRBV30 forward and C-beta reverse primers. One entry per CDR3 protein results from TCRdb running MiXCR on the multiplex PCR reads. This sample has about 200,000 distinct CDR3 sequences, with approximately 86% found just once. Concerning this clonotype: Its antigen is still unknown. Relative to the germline gene, one junction end is altered; a read error may explain this.

DNA and RNA were both co-extracted from 20-30 mg of bulk tissue that had not been sorted. Surgical resection was used to treat these primary liver carcinoma patients. In every tumor sample, viable tumor cells made up over 90%. The source of this sequence is a man between 40 and 49 years old with primary liver carcinoma and hepatitis B virus infection. The source material was tumor tissue from primary liver carcinoma. The J gene is TRBJ2-3, the V gene TRBV27; D might be TRBD1 or TRBD2, each matching 5 bases. CDR3 amino acids: CASSLDILPGTTDAQYF. The CDR3 DNA reads TGTGCCAGCAGTTTAGATATCCTCCCAGGGACCACAGATGCGCAGTATTTT.